The 14 T cell receptor beta chains given below trace back to one sample, sequenced in a study of cytomegalovirus exposure and HLA in healthy donors. Produced via immunoSEQ multiplex PCR; TCRdb's table is partial and in-frame only. Altogether 45,000 to 65,000 clones are present, roughly 90% being singletons, with the ten largest covering approximately 8.4%. Material for sequencing was PBMCs. The receptors shown here come from a woman aged 18-30 years in good health and CMV-seropositive.

The chain has TRBV2 and TRBJ2-2, with D tentatively TRBD1 (6 bases). Trimming pared 6 bases from V and 1 base from J, leaving 9 bases between. The CDR3 spans 14 residues. Per germline, CDR1 SNHLY and CDR2 FYNNEI. Here the CDR3 reads CASRDSRNTGELFF. DNA of the CDR3: TGTGCCAGCAGGGACAGCCGGAACACCGGGGAGCTGTTTTTT. Looking up the rest from reference TRBV2 and TRBJ2-2 gives the full variable domain: EPEVTQTPSHQVTQMGQEVILRCVPISNHLYFYWYRQILGQKVEFLVSFYNNEISEKSEIFDDQFSVERPDGSNFTLKIRSTKLEDSAMYFCASRDSRNTGELFFGEGSRLTVL.

The chain carries TRBV19 and TRBJ1-2; 11 positions agree with TRBD1. The CDR3 totals 13 residues. Trimming cost V 7 bases and J 7 bases; bases outside gene matches: 5. From germline, CDR1 is LNHDA and CDR2 SQIVND (reference sequence). CDR3 bases: TGTGCCAGTACCAAGGGACAGGGGGGTGGCTACACCTTC. Its protein product is CASTKGQGGGYTF. Using reference TRBV19 and TRBJ1-2 for the parts outside the CDR3, the full variable domain is DGGITQSPKYLFRKEGQNVTLSCEQNLNHDAMYWYRQDPGQGLRLIYYSQIVNDFQKGDIAEGYSVSREKKESFPLTVTSAQKNPTAFYLCASTKGQGGGYTFGSGTRLTVV.

The V call is TRBV2, the J call TRBJ2-4; tentative D call: TRBD2 (6 bases). Deletions cut 5 bases from V and 4 bases from J, with 6 bases between. The CDR3 totals 12 residues. Germline loops: CDR1 SNHLY, CDR2 FYNNEI. DNA for the CDR3: TGTGCCAGCAGTCGGGAGAAAAACATTCAGTACTTC. This gives the protein CASSREKNIQYF.

The chain couples TRBV27 to TRBJ2-5, with D unresolved. Germline CDR1 is MNHEY and CDR2 is SMNVEV (reference sequence). This CDR3 region has 13 residues. Trimming pared 4 bases from V and 5 bases from J, leaving 11 bases between. The CDR3 loop is CASSSPRYETQYF. The CDR3 nucleotides read TGTGCCAGCAGTTCCCCTAGATACGAGACCCAGTACTTC.

This chain connects TRBV4-3 to TRBJ1-2; D is perhaps TRBD1 (6 bases). From germline, CDR1 is LGHNA and CDR2 YSLEER. The length of the CDR3 is 15 residues. Trimming left V 0 bases short and J 3 bases short, with 11 bases between. The CDR3 is CASSQDKGTYYGYTF. The CDR3, as DNA: TGCGCCAGCAGCCAAGATAAGGGGACATACTATGGCTACACCTTC.

The V and J genes are TRBV25-1 and TRBJ1-4; the D is unclear. This CDR3 spans 15 amino acids. From germline, CDR1 is MGHDK and CDR2 SYGVNS. V was clipped by 6 bases and J by 8 bases, with 19 bases between them. The DNA of the CDR3 is TGTGCCAGCAGCCAGCGGATGGGTTTAGGGGAAAAACTGTTTTTT. Its protein is CASSQRMGLGEKLFF.

V and J are TRBV9 and TRBJ2-7; tentatively, D is TRBD1 (6 bases). Looked up from germline, CDR1 is SGDLS and CDR2 is YYNGEE. CDR3 length: 15 amino acids. V lost 3 bases, J lost 2 bases, and 15 bases lay in between. The CDR3 DNA reads TGTGCCAGCAGCGATGGGACCAGGGGTCCCTACGAGCAGTACTTC. Residues: CASSDGTRGPYEQYF.

This clone is categorized as medium-sized. This chain uses TRBV4-1 with TRBJ1-2; 9 nucleotides agree with TRBD1. Germline CDR1 and CDR2: MGHRA and YSYEKL. The CDR3 contains 15 residues. Trimming at V came to 4 bases and at J to 5 bases, leaving 8 bases not matched to a gene. This chain's CDR3 is CASSPRQGDRYGYTF. CDR3 DNA sequence: TGCGCCAGCAGCCCACGACAGGGGGACCGGTATGGCTACACCTTC.

The DNA of the CDR3 is TGTGCCAGCAGGAAGACAGGGGGCGCGGACACTGAAGCTTTCTTT. This encodes CASRKTGGADTEAFF. The chain links TRBV6-6 to TRBJ1-1; 10 nucleotides agree with TRBD1. Per the germline V gene, CDR1 is MNHNY and CDR2 is SVGAGI (reference sequence). This CDR3 spans 15 amino acids. V lost 6 bases, J lost 3 bases, and 7 bases stayed unmatched.

The V call is TRBV2, the J call TRBJ1-6; no reliable D call. Germline V lookup: CDR1 SNHLY, CDR2 FYNNEI. V lost 3 bases to trimming and J lost 7 bases, with 10 bases between them. CDR3 length equals 14 residues. The CDR3 here is CASSDLTGNSPLHF. The DNA for the CDR3 is TGTGCCAGCAGTGACTTAACGGGGAATTCACCCCTCCACTTT.

V usage is TRBV5-6 and J usage is TRBJ1-2; no definite D call. The CDR3 has 15 amino acids. CDR1 is SGHDT and CDR2 is YYEEEE in the germline V gene. V was shortened by 1 base and J by 2 bases, with 12 bases between the two germline ends. As DNA, the CDR3 is TGTGCCAGCAGCTTGTTAAGTGGCGGGAACTATGGCTACACCTTC. Translation gives CASSLLSGGNYGYTF.

The V gene is TRBV4-2, the J gene TRBJ2-2, with 7 bases that match TRBD1. This CDR3 has 15 amino acids. V shed 3 bases, J shed 4 bases, and the junction held 5 bases outside the gene matches. Germline V gene lookup returns CDR1 LGHNA and CDR2 YNFKEQ. CDR3 DNA sequence: TGTGCCAGCAGCCACCTCAGGGGGAGCACCGGGGAGCTGTTTTTT. Protein sequence: CASSHLRGSTGELFF.

This clone was counted between two and nine times. V and J are TRBV4-1 and TRBJ1-5; D gene ambiguous. This CDR3 spans 14 amino acids. The V gene lost 1 base and the J gene lost 5 bases, with 9 bases spanning the gap. Germline V gives CDR1 MGHRA, CDR2 YSYEKL. As DNA, the CDR3 is TGCGCCAGCAGCCAAGGAGGGCATGATCAGCCCCAGCATTTT. It translates to CASSQGGHDQPQHF.

This clone has a single count. The CDR3 sequence: CASSRGQAYEQYF. The CDR3 DNA reads as TGTGCCAGCAGCCGGGGACAGGCCTACGAGCAGTACTTC. The J gene is TRBJ2-7, the V gene TRBV6-1, with 8 bases identical to TRBD1. The ends lost 6 bases at V and 2 bases at J; junction bases unmatched: 3. CDR3 length: 13 residues. CDR1 MNHNS and CDR2 SASEGT come from the germline V gene.